This T cell receptor (beta chain) was retrieved from a study of blood T cells in healthy people across ages. In its sample, this clonotype was seen a few times. Its antigen remains unknown. The extraction recovered at least 6 micrograms of total RNA per sample. Study findings and constraints: Total diversity from one million sequenced T cells was likely underestimated. The fall in TCR beta diversity per million T cells was roughly linear with age.

The second PCR ran about 6 to 12 cycles with a sample-barcoded 5' primer and J-beta primers. Sequencing recovered at least 2.5 million CDR3-containing paired-end reads from each sample. TCRdb independently ran MiXCR on the 5' RACE reads; one entry per CDR3 protein. The sample consists of about 830,000 distinct CDR3 sequences, about 62% of them appearing once. The CDR3 has 14 residues. Germline CDR1 and CDR2: SNHLY and FYNNEI. The V end lost 6 bases, the J end lost 4 bases, and 13 bases lay between the germline ends. This chain joins TRBV2 and TRBJ2-1, with D tentatively TRBD1 (6 bases). The specimen was blood. The sequence was obtained from a man aged 25 to 40 in good health. In nucleotides, the CDR3 is TGTGCCAGCAGCCTCCAACAGGGATACAATGAGCAGTTCTTC. This codes for CASSLQQGYNEQFF.